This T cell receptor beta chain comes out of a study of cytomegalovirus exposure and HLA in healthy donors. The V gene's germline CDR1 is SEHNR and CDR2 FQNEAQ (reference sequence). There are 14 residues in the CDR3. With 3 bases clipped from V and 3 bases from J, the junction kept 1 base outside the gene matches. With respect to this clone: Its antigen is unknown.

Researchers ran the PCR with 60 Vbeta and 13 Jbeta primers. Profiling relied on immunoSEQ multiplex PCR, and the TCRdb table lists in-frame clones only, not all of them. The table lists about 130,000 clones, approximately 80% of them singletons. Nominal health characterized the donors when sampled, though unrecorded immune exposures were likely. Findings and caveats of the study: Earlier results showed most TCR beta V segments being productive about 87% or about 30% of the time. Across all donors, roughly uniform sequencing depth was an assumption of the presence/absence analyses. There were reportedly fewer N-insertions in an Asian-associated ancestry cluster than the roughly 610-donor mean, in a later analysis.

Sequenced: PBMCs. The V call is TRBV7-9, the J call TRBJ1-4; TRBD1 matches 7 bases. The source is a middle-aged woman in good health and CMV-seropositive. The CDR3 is CASSLTGSNEKLFF. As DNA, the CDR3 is TGTGCCAGCAGCTTGACAGGGTCTAATGAAAAACTGTTTTTT.